This T cell receptor (beta chain) was sequenced for a study of T cell responses to AZD1222 COVID-19 vaccine. Sequencing was performed with immunoSEQ multiplex PCR; in TCRdb, only in-frame clones are kept and a portion is missing. The sample includes 120,000 or so clones, approximately 87% seen only once; the top ten take about 10%. CDR3 size: 13 residues. The germline V and J ends were trimmed by 5 bases and 5 bases, with 12 bases remaining between them. The chain employs TRBV12-3 or TRBV12-4 and TRBJ2-5; no clear D gene. This specimen consisted of peripheral blood, obtained on day 0 of AZD1222 vaccination. The clonotype was recovered from an adult in good health. CDR3 sequence: CASSPSGGETQYF. DNA of the CDR3: TGTGCCAGCAGTCCCTCGGGTGGGGAGACCCAGTACTTC.